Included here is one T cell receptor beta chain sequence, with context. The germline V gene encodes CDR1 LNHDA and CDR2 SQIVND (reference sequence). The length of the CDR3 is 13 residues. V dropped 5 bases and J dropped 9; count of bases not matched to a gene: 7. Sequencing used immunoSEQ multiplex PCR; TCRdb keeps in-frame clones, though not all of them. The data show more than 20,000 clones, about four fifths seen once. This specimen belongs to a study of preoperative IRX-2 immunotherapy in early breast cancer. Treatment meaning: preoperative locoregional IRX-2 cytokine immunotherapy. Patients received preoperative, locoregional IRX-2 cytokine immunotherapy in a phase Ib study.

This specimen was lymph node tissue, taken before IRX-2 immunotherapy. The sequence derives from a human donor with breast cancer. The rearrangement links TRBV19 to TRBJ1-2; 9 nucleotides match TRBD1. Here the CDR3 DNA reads TGTGCCAGTAGTCCGGGACAGGGTCTGAGCTACACCTTC. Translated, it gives CASSPGQGLSYTF.